A selection of T cell receptor beta chains follows, all from one sample in a study of cytomegalovirus exposure and HLA in healthy donors. This table comes from immunoSEQ multiplex PCR, and its TCRdb copy is limited to in-frame clones, with some not included. This sample has 140,000 or so clones; roughly 84% occur once, and the top ten carry 2.5%. Sequencing input: PBMCs. These receptors all come from a boy aged 2 to 10 in good health and CMV-seronegative. Each CDR3 is given with its conserved first and last residue. A D gene is named only where the DNA matches it firmly. Expanded clones are given a class, and other clones once, few, many or no size at all.

TGTGCCAGCAGTCGAACAGGGAACACTGAAGCTTTCTTT CASSRTGNTEAFF TRBV6-5 - TRBJ1-1 -
TGTGCCAGCAGTACCCGAGCGGGAGTGTCTGGCGGGGAGCTGTTTTTT CASSTRAGVSGGELFF TRBV2 - TRBJ2-2 TRBD2
TGTGCCTGGAGTGCGTACTCGACAGGGAACGGCTACACCTTC CAWSAYSTGNGYTF TRBV30 - TRBJ1-2 TRBD1
TGTGCCAGCAGGGACGACAGGGGGCGCCAATCACCCCTCCACTTT CASRDDRGRQSPLHF TRBV2 - TRBJ1-6 TRBD1
TGTGCCAGCAGCCCGGGGTCCTACGAGCAGTACTTC CASSPGSYEQYF TRBV13 - TRBJ2-7 -
TGTGCCAGCAGCCAAGATATTACAGGGGGCTTAGCTAACTATGGCTACACCTTC CASSQDITGGLANYGYTF TRBV4-2 - TRBJ1-2 TRBD1
TGTGCCAGCTCCGTCGGGGGAGCTCCCGGGAAACTGTTTTTT CASSVGGAPGKLFF TRBV5-5 - TRBJ1-4 -
TGTGCCAGCAGGGGACAGGGCAATGAGCAGTTCTTC CASRGQGNEQFF TRBV11-3 - TRBJ2-1 TRBD1
TGTGCCAGCAGCTTAATTCCGAGGAGAGAGACCCAGTACTTC CASSLIPRRETQYF TRBV11-2 - TRBJ2-5 -
TGCGCCAGCAGCCAAGGATGGATGAACAGGGGGCGTCGCCAGCCCCAGCATTTT CASSQGWMNRGRRQPQHF TRBV4-1 - TRBJ1-5 TRBD1
TGTGCCAGCAGCGACCGGACAGGGGCAGATACGCAGTATTTT CASSDRTGADTQYF TRBV5-4 - TRBJ2-3 TRBD1
TGTGCCAGCAGTTTGGCCAGAGGCAATGAGCAGTTCTTC CASSLARGNEQFF TRBV27 - TRBJ2-1 -
TGTGCCAGCAGCCGGCTGGGAGGTGGCACCGGGGAGCTGTTTTTT CASSRLGGGTGELFF TRBV6-5 - TRBJ2-2 -
TGTGCCAGCAGACAACCGGGACAGGGGAAAGAGACCCAGTACTTC CASRQPGQGKETQYF TRBV11-2 - TRBJ2-5 TRBD1
TGTGCCATCAGTGATCCTCGGGGGGAGGGCGGCACAGATACGCAGTATTTT CAISDPRGEGGTDTQYF TRBV10-3 - TRBJ2-3 TRBD2
TGTGCCAGCAGCCAAGATTGGCAGGGTGGCAATCAGCCCCAGCATTTT CASSQDWQGGNQPQHF TRBV4-2 - TRBJ1-5 -
TGTGCCTCAACAGGGGGCGAGATCGGCACTGAAGCTTTCTTT CASTGGEIGTEAFF TRBV7-9 - TRBJ1-1 TRBD1
TGCGCCAGCAGCACAGGGACAGGGCTAGATGAAAAACTGTTTTTT CASSTGTGLDEKLFF TRBV5-1 once TRBJ1-4 TRBD1
TGTGCCAGCAGTTTGATCGACAGGGTGGAAAAACTGTTTTTT CASSLIDRVEKLFF TRBV28 - TRBJ1-4 TRBD1
TGTGCCAGCAGCTTAGCGGCAGGGGTTAGCACAGATACGCAGTATTTT CASSLAAGVSTDTQYF TRBV13 - TRBJ2-3 -
TGCGCCAGCAGCTTGGTGAGATTCACTGAAGCTTTCTTT CASSLVRFTEAFF TRBV5-1 - TRBJ1-1 -
TGCGCCAGCAGTGAGCCCTCTTCGGGTTACAATGAGCAGTTCTTC CASSEPSSGYNEQFF TRBV10-1 - TRBJ2-1 -
TGTGCCAGCAGCTCTACAGGTGATCCTGGAAACACCATATATTTT CASSSTGDPGNTIYF TRBV5-6 - TRBJ1-3 -
TGTGCCAGCAGTTTTTGGGCGAACACTGAAGCTTTCTTT CASSFWANTEAFF TRBV28 medium-sized TRBJ1-1 -
TGTGCCAGCGGTAGCCAGGGAGGGGGTTACGAGCAGTACTTC CASGSQGGGYEQYF TRBV7-9 - TRBJ2-7 -
TGTGCCAGCTCCGGTCTAGGAAAACTGTTTTTT CASSGLGKLFF TRBV2 - TRBJ1-4 -
TGTGCCAGCAGCTTCGCGGGGGGAAACACCATATATTTT CASSFAGGNTIYF TRBV5-8 once TRBJ1-3 -
TGTGCCTGGAGTGTATTCTTCTGGGGCAGAGAGAATTCACCCCTCCACTTT CAWSVFFWGRENSPLHF TRBV30 - TRBJ1-6 -
TGCGCCAGCAGCCAAGAGGTGGAATGGGCAGTGAACACTGAAGCTTTCTTT CASSQEVEWAVNTEAFF TRBV4-3 - TRBJ1-1 -
TGTGCCAGCAGCCCCTCGGGACTAGCCACAGATACGCAGTATTTT CASSPSGLATDTQYF TRBV4-2 once TRBJ2-3 TRBD2
TGTGCCAGCAGTTTAAGACTAGCGGGCTCAAGCTCCTACGAGCAGTACTTC CASSLRLAGSSSYEQYF TRBV28 - TRBJ2-7 TRBD2